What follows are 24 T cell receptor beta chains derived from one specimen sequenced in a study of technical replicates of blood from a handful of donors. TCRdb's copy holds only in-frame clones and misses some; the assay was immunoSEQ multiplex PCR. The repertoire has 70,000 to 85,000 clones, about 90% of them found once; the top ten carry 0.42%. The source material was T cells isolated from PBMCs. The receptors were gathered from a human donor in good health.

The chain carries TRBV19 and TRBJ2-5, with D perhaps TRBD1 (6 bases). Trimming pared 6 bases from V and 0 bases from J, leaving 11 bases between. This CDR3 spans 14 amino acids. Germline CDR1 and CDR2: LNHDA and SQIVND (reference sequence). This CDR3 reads CASSPTGYQETQYF. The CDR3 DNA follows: TGTGCCAGTAGCCCTACAGGGTACCAAGAGACCCAGTACTTC.

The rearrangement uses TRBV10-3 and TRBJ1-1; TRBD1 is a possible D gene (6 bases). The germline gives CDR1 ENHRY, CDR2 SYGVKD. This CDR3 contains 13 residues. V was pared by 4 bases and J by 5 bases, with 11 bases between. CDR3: CAISGNRETEAFF. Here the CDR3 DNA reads TGTGCCATCAGTGGTAACAGGGAAACTGAAGCTTTCTTT.

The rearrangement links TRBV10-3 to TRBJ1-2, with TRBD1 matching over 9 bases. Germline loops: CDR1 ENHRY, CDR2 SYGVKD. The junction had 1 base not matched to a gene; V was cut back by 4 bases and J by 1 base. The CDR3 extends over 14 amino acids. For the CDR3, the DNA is TGTGCCATCAGTGCGGGACAGGGTAACTATGGCTACACCTTC. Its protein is CAISAGQGNYGYTF.

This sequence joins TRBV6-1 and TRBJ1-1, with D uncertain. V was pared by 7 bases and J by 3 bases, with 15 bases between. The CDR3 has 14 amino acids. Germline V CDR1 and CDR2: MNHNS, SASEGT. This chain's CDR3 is CASTERLEYTEAFF. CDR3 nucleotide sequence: TGTGCCAGCACCGAGCGACTGGAGTACACTGAAGCTTTCTTT.

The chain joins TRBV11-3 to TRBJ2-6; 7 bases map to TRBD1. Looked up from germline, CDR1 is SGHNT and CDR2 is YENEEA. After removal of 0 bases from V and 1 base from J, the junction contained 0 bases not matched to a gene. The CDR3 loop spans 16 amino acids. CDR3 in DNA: TGTGCCAGCAGCTTAGAGACAGGGTCTGGGGCCAACGTCCTGACTTTC. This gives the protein CASSLETGSGANVLTF.

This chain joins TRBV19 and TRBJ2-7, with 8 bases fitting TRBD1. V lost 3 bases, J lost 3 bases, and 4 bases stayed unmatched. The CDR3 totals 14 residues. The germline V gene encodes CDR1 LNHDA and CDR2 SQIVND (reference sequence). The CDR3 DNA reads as TGTGCCAGTAGTATTGGGACAGGAAACTACGAGCAGTACTTC. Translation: CASSIGTGNYEQYF.

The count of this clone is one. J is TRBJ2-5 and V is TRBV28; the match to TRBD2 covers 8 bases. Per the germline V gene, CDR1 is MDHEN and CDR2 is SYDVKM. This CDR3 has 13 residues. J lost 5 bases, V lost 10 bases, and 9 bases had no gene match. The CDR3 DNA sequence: TGTGCCACCGGGGGGGTGGAGAGGGAGACCCAGTACTTC. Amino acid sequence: CATGGVERETQYF. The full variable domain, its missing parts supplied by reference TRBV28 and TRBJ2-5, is DVKVTQSSRYLVKRTGEKVFLECVQDMDHENMFWYRQDPGLGLRLIYFSYDVKMKEKGDIPEGYSVSREKKERFSLILESASTNQTSMYLCATGGVERETQYFGPGTRLLVL.

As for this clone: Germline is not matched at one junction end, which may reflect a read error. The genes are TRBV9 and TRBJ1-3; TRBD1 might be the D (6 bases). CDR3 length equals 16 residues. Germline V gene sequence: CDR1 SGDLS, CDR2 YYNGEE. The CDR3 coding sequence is TGTGCCAGCAGCGTAGAATGGACAGCGTCTGGCAACACCATATATTTT. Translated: CASSVEWTASGNTIYF.

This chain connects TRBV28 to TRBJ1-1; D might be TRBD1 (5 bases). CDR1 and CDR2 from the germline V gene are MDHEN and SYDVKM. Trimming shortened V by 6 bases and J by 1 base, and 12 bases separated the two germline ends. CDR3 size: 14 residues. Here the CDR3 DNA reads TGTGCCAGCAGCCAGGGAAGGGAGAACACTGAAGCTTTCTTT. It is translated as CASSQGRENTEAFF.

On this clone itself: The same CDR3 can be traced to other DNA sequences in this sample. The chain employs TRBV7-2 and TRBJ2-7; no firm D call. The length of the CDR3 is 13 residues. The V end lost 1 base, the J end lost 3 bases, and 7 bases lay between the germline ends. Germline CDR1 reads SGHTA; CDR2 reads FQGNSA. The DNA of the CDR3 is TGTGCCAGCAGCTTAGAACGGTTCTACGAGCAGTACTTC. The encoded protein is CASSLERFYEQYF.

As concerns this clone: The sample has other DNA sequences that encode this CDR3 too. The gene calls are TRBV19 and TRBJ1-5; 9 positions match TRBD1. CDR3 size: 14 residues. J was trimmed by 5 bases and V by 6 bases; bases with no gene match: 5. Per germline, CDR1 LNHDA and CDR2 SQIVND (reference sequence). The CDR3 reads CASSIRDRDQPQHF. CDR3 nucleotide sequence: TGTGCCAGTAGCATCCGGGACAGGGATCAGCCCCAGCATTTT.

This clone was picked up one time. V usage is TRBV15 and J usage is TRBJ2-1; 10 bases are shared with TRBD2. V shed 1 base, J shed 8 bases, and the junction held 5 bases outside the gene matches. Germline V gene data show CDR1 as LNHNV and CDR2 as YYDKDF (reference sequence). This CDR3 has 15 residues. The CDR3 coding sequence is TGTGCCACCAGCAGAGGTGAGCGGGAGGGTGATGAGCAGTTCTTC. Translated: CATSRGEREGDEQFF.

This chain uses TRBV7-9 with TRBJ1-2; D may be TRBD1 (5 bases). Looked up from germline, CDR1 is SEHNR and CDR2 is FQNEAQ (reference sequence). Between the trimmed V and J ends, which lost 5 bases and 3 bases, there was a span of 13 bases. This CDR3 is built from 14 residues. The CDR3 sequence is CASSPHSTDYGYTF. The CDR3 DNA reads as TGTGCCAGCAGCCCCCATTCGACAGACTATGGCTACACCTTC.

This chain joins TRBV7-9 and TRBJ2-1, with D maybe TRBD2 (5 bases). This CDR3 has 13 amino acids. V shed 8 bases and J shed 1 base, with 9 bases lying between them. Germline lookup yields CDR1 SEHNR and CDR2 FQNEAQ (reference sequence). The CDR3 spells CASARGSYNEQFF. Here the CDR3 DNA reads TGTGCCAGCGCCCGGGGATCCTACAATGAGCAGTTCTTC.

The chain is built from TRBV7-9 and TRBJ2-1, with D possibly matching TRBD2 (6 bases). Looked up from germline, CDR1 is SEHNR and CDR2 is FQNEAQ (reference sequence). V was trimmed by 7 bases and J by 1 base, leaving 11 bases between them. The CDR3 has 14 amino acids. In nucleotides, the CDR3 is TGTGCCAGCACCGAGACTAGTTCCTACAATGAGCAGTTCTTC. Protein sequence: CASTETSSYNEQFF.

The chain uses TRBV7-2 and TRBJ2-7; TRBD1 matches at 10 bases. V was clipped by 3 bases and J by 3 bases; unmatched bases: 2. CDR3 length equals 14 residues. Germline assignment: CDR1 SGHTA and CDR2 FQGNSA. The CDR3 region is CASSLRTGGYEQYF. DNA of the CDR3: TGTGCCAGCAGCTTGAGGACAGGGGGCTACGAGCAGTACTTC.

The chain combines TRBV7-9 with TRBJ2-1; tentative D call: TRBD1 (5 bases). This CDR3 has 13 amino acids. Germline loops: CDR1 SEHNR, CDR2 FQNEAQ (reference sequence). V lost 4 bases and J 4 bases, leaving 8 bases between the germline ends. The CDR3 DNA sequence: TGTGCCAGCAGCTCCACAGGATACAATGAGCAGTTCTTC. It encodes CASSSTGYNEQFF. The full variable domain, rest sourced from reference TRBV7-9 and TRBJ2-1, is DTGVSQNPRHKITKRGQNVTFRCDPISEHNRLYWYRQTLGQGPEFLTYFQNEAQLEKSRLLSDRFSAERPKGSFSTLEIQRTEQGDSAMYLCASSSTGYNEQFFGPGTRLTVL.

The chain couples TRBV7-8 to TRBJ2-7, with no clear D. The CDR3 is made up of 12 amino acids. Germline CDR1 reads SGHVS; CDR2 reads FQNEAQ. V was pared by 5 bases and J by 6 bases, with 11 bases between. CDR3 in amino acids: CASSHWFPEQYF. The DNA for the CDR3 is TGTGCCAGCAGCCACTGGTTTCCCGAGCAGTACTTC. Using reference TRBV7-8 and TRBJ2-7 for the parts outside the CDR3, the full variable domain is GAGVSQSPRYKVAKRGQDVALRCDPISGHVSLFWYQQALGQGPEFLTYFQNEAQLDKSGLPSDRFFAERPEGSVSTLKIQRTQQEDSAVYLCASSHWFPEQYFGPGTRLTVT.

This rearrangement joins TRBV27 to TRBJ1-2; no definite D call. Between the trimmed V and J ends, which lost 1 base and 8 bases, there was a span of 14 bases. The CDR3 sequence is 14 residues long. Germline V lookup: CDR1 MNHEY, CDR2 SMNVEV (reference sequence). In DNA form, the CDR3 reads TGTGCCAGCAGTTTATTTCGGGGAGGTGGAGGCTACACCTTC. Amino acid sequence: CASSLFRGGGGYTF.

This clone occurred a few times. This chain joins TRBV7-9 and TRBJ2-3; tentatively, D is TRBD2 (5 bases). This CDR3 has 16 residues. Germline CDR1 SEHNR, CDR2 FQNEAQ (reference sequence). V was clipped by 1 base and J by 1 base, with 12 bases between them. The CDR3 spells CASSLGVGEGTDTQYF. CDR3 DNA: TGTGCCAGCAGCTTAGGAGTGGGAGAGGGCACAGATACGCAGTATTTT.

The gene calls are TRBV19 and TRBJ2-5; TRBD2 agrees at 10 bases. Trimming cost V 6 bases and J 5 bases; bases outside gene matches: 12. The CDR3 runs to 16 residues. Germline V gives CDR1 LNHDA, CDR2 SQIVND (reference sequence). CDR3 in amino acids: CASSPGLAELTETQYF. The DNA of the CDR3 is TGTGCCAGTAGCCCTGGACTAGCGGAACTAACCGAGACCCAGTACTTC.

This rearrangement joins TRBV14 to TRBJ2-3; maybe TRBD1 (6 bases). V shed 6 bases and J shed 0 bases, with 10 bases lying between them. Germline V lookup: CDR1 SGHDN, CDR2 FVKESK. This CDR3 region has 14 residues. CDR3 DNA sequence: TGTGCCAGCAGAAGGACAGCCAGCACAGATACGCAGTATTTT. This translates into CASRRTASTDTQYF.

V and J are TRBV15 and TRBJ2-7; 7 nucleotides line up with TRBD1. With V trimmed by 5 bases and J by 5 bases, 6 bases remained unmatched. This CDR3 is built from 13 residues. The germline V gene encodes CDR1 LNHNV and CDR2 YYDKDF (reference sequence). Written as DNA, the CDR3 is TGTGCCACCAGCCAGACAGGGTATGACGAGCAGTACTTC. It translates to CATSQTGYDEQYF.

CDR3 DNA sequence: TGTGCCAGCAGCGATGGAGCGGCTAATGAAAAACTGTTTTTT. Its translation: CASSDGAANEKLFF. The chain has TRBV9 and TRBJ1-4; D is unresolved. The CDR3 is 14 amino acids. Germline V gene sequence: CDR1 SGDLS, CDR2 YYNGEE. Trimming cost V 3 bases and J 3 bases, with 9 bases left between them.